This entry lists 10 T cell receptor beta chains sequenced from one sample in a study of T cell clones after liver transplantation. Some clones are missing from TCRdb's copy, which holds only in-frame ones; the method was immunoSEQ multiplex PCR. The table lists around 18,000 clones, more than 80% of them singletons. The material sequenced was CD8+ T cells from blood, taken approximately 3.5 years after liver transplant. All receptors derive from a human patient who received a liver transplant. T cells may partly derive from the graft donor.

This chain uses TRBV27 with TRBJ2-3, with 7 bases aligning to TRBD2. The CDR3 has 16 amino acids. The V gene end was trimmed by 3 bases and the J gene end by 4 bases; junction bases not matched to a gene: 10. Germline assignment: CDR1 MNHEY and CDR2 SMNVEV (reference sequence). In DNA form, the CDR3 reads TGTGCCAGCAGTTTCTTAGGCGGGAGCGGACCAGATACGCAGTATTTT. It specifies CASSFLGGSGPDTQYF.

This clone showed up just once. This chain connects TRBV11-1 to TRBJ1-1; D unresolved. CDR1 and CDR2 from the germline V gene are SGHAT and FQDESV (reference sequence). CDR3 size: 14 residues. The V end was cut by 3 bases, the J end by 3 bases, with 11 bases between. The CDR3, as DNA: TGTGCCAGCAGCTTTGGTGGGGAATACACTGAAGCTTTCTTT. Amino acids: CASSFGGEYTEAFF.

This clone was picked up one time. The V and J genes are TRBV28 and TRBJ2-2, with a possible D match to TRBD2 (6 bases). The germline V and J ends were trimmed by 7 bases and 5 bases, with 23 bases remaining between them. The CDR3 runs to 17 residues. Germline V lookup: CDR1 MDHEN, CDR2 SYDVKM. The CDR3: CASTIIPWGVYTGELFF. CDR3 nucleotide sequence: TGTGCCAGCACCATAATCCCTTGGGGGGTATATACCGGGGAGCTGTTTTTT.

The CDR3 nucleotides read TGTGCCAGCAGTCCGACCACCTACGAGCAGTACTTC. Protein product: CASSPTTYEQYF. J is TRBJ2-7 and V is TRBV27; D not certain. The V end lost 5 bases, the J end lost 2 bases, and 7 bases lay between the germline ends. The CDR3 has 12 residues. CDR1 and CDR2 (germline): MNHEY, SMNVEV (reference sequence).

The chain combines TRBV9 with TRBJ2-7; 8 positions agree with TRBD1. The CDR3 consists of 14 residues. Germline trimming cut 4 bases from V and 3 bases from J; bases unmatched to any gene: 6. Germline V lookup: CDR1 SGDLS, CDR2 YYNGEE. The CDR3 nucleotides are TGTGCCAGCAGCCCACAGGACAGGGTCTACGAGCAGTACTTC. This gives the protein CASSPQDRVYEQYF.

This CDR3 is CASFGNLANYGYTF. The DNA for the CDR3 is TGTGCCAGTTTCGGGAACCTCGCTAACTATGGCTACACCTTC. The chain recombines TRBV6-6 with TRBJ1-2, with D uncertain. The V and J ends lost 9 bases and 0 bases respectively, with 14 bases between them. This CDR3 has 14 amino acids. The V gene's germline CDR1 is MNHNY and CDR2 SVGAGI (reference sequence).

The chain joins TRBV6-5 to TRBJ2-1, with no clear D. V gave up 2 bases and J gave up 8 bases, with 10 bases separating them. CDR1 is MNHEY and CDR2 is SVGAGI in the germline V gene. The CDR3 has 13 residues. DNA for the CDR3: TGTGCCAGCAGTTACGTTGCCGCCGATGAGCAGTTCTTC. Its translation is CASSYVAADEQFF.

V is TRBV2 and J is TRBJ2-7; D ambiguous. The CDR3 contains 13 residues. V was pared by 5 bases and J by 5 bases, with 13 bases between. The germline gives CDR1 SNHLY, CDR2 FYNNEI. CDR3 amino acids: CASSLPPAHEQYF. The CDR3 coding sequence is TGTGCCAGCAGTCTCCCACCGGCACACGAGCAGTACTTC.

This chain joins TRBV5-4 and TRBJ2-7; D is ambiguous. Germline-derived CDR1 and CDR2 are SGHNT and YYREEE (reference sequence). This CDR3 spans 11 amino acids. The V end was cut by 0 bases, the J end by 7 bases, with 5 bases between. The CDR3 here is CASSLGLEQYF. CDR3 nucleotides: TGTGCCAGCAGCTTGGGGTTAGAGCAGTACTTC. Filled out from reference TRBV5-4 and TRBJ2-7, the complete variable domain reads ETGVTQSPTHLIKTRGQQVTLRCSSQSGHNTVSWYQQALGQGPQFIFQYYREEENGRGNFPPRFSGLQFPNYSSELNVNALELDDSALYLCASSLGLEQYFGPGTRLTVT.

V is TRBV6-6 and J is TRBJ1-5, with D maybe TRBD1 (5 bases). The CDR3 sequence is 15 residues long. Germline V gene sequence: CDR1 MNHNY, CDR2 SVGAGI (reference sequence). Trimming stripped 10 bases from V and 3 bases from J, with 19 bases between. Here the CDR3 reads CAITSGGTINQPQHF. As DNA, the CDR3 is TGTGCCATCACCAGCGGGGGGACTATCAATCAGCCCCAGCATTTT.